These 28 T cell receptor beta chains share one sample of origin, sequenced in a study of graft-versus-host responses after intestinal transplantation. Lymphocytes from graft epithelium and lamina propria were isolated. Produced via immunoSEQ multiplex PCR; TCRdb's table is partial and in-frame only. The sample has 9,900 or so clones, less than 90% seen once. The specimen was ileum tissue, collected 700 to 850 days after intestinal transplantation. Receptors originate from a human patient who received an intestinal transplant, so some T cells may come from the graft donor.

The V and J genes are TRBV18 and TRBJ1-1; possibly TRBD1 for D (5 bases). This CDR3 contains 16 residues. Germline CDR1 and CDR2: KGHSH and LQKENI. V lost 4 bases and J lost 3, with 18 bases in between. This CDR3 reads CASSRGASTSDTEAFF. The CDR3 region has the DNA TGTGCCAGCTCACGCGGGGCATCTACGTCGGACACTGAAGCTTTCTTT.

The J gene is TRBJ2-7, the V gene TRBV2, with TRBD1 identical over 12 bases. The V and J ends lost 7 bases and 0 bases, in that order; junction bases with no gene match: 7. The CDR3 has 16 amino acids. In germline, CDR1 is SNHLY, CDR2 FYNNEI. CDR3: CASMGQGAWSSYEQYF. DNA of the CDR3: TGTGCCAGCATGGGACAGGGGGCCTGGAGCTCCTACGAGCAGTACTTC.

The V gene is TRBV7-2, the J gene TRBJ2-7, with D perhaps given as TRBD1 or TRBD2 (5 bases each). Trimming removed 4 bases from V and 6 bases from J, with 13 bases in between. CDR1 SGHTA and CDR2 FQGNSA come from the germline V gene. CDR3 length: 13 amino acids. The CDR3 DNA sequence: TGTGCCAGCAGCTACGGGACCCCCACCGAGCAGTACTTC. As protein: CASSYGTPTEQYF.

V is TRBV30 and J is TRBJ1-2; perhaps TRBD1 as D (5 bases). Deletions cut 0 bases from V and 5 bases from J, with 16 bases between. The CDR3 length is 15 residues. Germline V CDR1 and CDR2: GTSNPN, SVGIG (reference sequence). The CDR3 loop reads CAWSVYGHLRYGYTF. The CDR3 region has the DNA TGTGCCTGGAGTGTATATGGACACCTACGGTATGGCTACACCTTC.

V gene TRBV28 combines with J gene TRBJ1-2; 8 bases are shared with TRBD1. The CDR3 contains 15 residues. J was trimmed by 5 bases and V by 4 bases; bases with no gene match: 9. Per the germline V gene, CDR1 is MDHEN and CDR2 is SYDVKM. CDR3 nucleotides: TGTGCCAGCAGTTCGGGACAGGCGCTGACTTATGGCTACACCTTC. Protein: CASSSGQALTYGYTF.

The V call is TRBV6-5, the J call TRBJ2-5; TRBD1 matches at 8 bases. V lost 11 bases, J lost 6 bases, and 5 bases stayed unmatched. The CDR3 has 11 amino acids. From germline, CDR1 is MNHEY and CDR2 SVGAGI. CDR3 sequence reads: CAGGQGKTQYF. The CDR3 DNA is TGTGCCGGAGGACAGGGAAAGACCCAGTACTTC.

The sample holds one count of this clone. The chain links TRBV7-2 to TRBJ2-1; 8 nucleotides match TRBD2. Germline values: CDR1 SGHTA, CDR2 FQGNSA. Trimming cost V 4 bases and J 4 bases; bases outside gene matches: 15. The CDR3 contains 18 residues. CDR3 bases: TGTGCCAGCAGCTCAAACGCCGGGGGGGGACTAGAGTACAATGAGCAGTTCTTC. It encodes CASSSNAGGGLEYNEQFF.

The genes are TRBV6-1 and TRBJ2-7; the D is unclear. Looked up from germline, CDR1 is MNHNS and CDR2 is SASEGT. Trimming took 5 bases from V and 3 from J, leaving 11 bases between them. This CDR3 has 13 residues. CDR3 sequence reads: CASSKTPGYEQYF. The DNA of the CDR3 is TGTGCCAGCAGTAAAACACCGGGCTACGAGCAGTACTTC.

The J gene is TRBJ2-5, the V gene TRBV4-1; TRBD2 matches at 7 bases. There are 15 residues in the CDR3. Germline V gene lookup returns CDR1 MGHRA and CDR2 YSYEKL. V trimming: 0 bases; J trimming: 2 bases; junction bases outside the gene matches: 3. The CDR3 region is CASSQDRDYQETQYF. The DNA for the CDR3 is TGCGCCAGCAGCCAAGATCGGGACTATCAAGAGACCCAGTACTTC.

This clone was recorded once. This chain connects TRBV7-6 to TRBJ2-1; 14 bases agree with TRBD2. The CDR3 spans 18 residues. Germline trimming cut 8 bases from V and 0 bases from J; bases unmatched to any gene: 9. In germline, CDR1 is SGHVS, CDR2 FNYEAQ. CDR3 sequence: CASGPGLAGASSYNEQFF. The CDR3 DNA reads TGTGCCAGCGGACCGGGACTAGCGGGAGCGAGCTCCTACAATGAGCAGTTCTTC.

The chain is built from TRBV10-3 and TRBJ2-1; D is possibly TRBD2 (6 bases). CDR3 length equals 19 residues. Trimming shortened V by 5 bases and J by 1 base, and 24 bases separated the two germline ends. Germline V CDR1 and CDR2: ENHRY, SYGVKD. The CDR3, as DNA: TGTGCCATCAGTCCCACCGCGAGTTCCGGGAGAGGTTCCTACAATGAGCAGTTCTTC. Translation gives CAISPTASSGRGSYNEQFF.

J is TRBJ2-5 and V is TRBV9; D is perhaps TRBD1 (6 bases). The germline gives CDR1 SGDLS, CDR2 YYNGEE. V lost 4 bases and J 5 bases, leaving 27 bases between the germline ends. CDR3 length equals 18 residues. This CDR3 reads CASSYDDRRVFGSETQYF. For the CDR3, the DNA is TGTGCCAGCAGCTATGATGACAGGAGAGTTTTCGGATCGGAGACCCAGTACTTC. Full variable domain (missing parts from reference TRBV9 and TRBJ2-5): DSGVTQTPKHLITATGQRVTLRCSPRSGDLSVYWYQQSLDQGLQFLIQYYNGEERAKGNILERFSAQQFPDLHSELNLSSLELGDSALYFCASSYDDRRVFGSETQYFGPGTRLLVL.

The V call is TRBV6-9, the J call TRBJ2-7; D is unclear. The V gene lost 5 bases and the J gene lost 6 bases, with 14 bases spanning the gap. Per germline, CDR1 MNHGY and CDR2 SVAAGI. The CDR3 consists of 13 residues. The CDR3 region is CASSTDAESEQYF. Written as DNA, the CDR3 is TGTGCCAGCAGTACGGACGCCGAGAGCGAGCAGTACTTC.

In the case of this clone: The sample holds other DNA sequences that translate to the same CDR3. CDR3 sequence: CASSARGPNTEAFF. The CDR3 DNA sequence: TGTGCCAGCAGTGCCAGGGGGCCGAACACTGAAGCTTTCTTT. V and J are TRBV9 and TRBJ1-1, with 8 bases identical to TRBD1. The CDR3 sequence is 14 residues long. CDR1 SGDLS and CDR2 YYNGEE come from the germline V gene. Trimming cost V 5 bases and J 1 base; bases outside gene matches: 4.

This clone was observed a single time. The chain employs TRBV11-3 and TRBJ2-1, with 7 bases aligning to TRBD2. The germline V gene has CDR1 SGHNT and CDR2 YENEEA. The CDR3 has 16 amino acids. J lost 2 bases, V lost 0 bases, and 4 bases had no gene match. In DNA form, the CDR3 reads TGTGCCAGCAGCTTAGAAAGCGGGGCCCCCTACAATGAGCAGTTCTTC. Protein: CASSLESGAPYNEQFF.

The chain couples TRBV6-5 to TRBJ2-7; 8 bases match TRBD2. In germline, CDR1 is MNHEY, CDR2 SVGAGI. V shed 4 bases, J shed 6 bases, and the junction held 8 bases outside the gene matches. This CDR3 contains 14 residues. CDR3 protein: CASSSRAGGFEQYF. The CDR3 region has the DNA TGTGCCAGCAGTTCAAGGGCGGGAGGTTTCGAGCAGTACTTC.

The chain links TRBV6-5 to TRBJ1-3; D remains ambiguous. V lost 5 bases, J lost 3 bases, and 5 bases lay in between. This CDR3 comprises 12 residues. CDR1 is MNHEY and CDR2 is SVGAGI in the germline V gene. The CDR3: CASSELGNTIYF. The CDR3 DNA reads TGTGCCAGCAGTGAACTTGGAAACACCATATATTTT.

The count of this clone is one. CDR3 nucleotides: TGTGCCAGCAGTGGACTTGTTGGCACTGAAGCTTTCTTT. As protein: CASSGLVGTEAFF. The rearrangement links TRBV2 to TRBJ1-1; D remains ambiguous. Germline values: CDR1 SNHLY, CDR2 FYNNEI. The CDR3 is made up of 13 amino acids. Trimming cost V 4 bases and J 4 bases, with 10 bases left between them.

This clone occurred a few times. The V call is TRBV7-9, the J call TRBJ2-7, with unresolved D. The CDR3 totals 14 residues. Germline loops: CDR1 SEHNR, CDR2 FQNEAQ (reference sequence). Between the trimmed V and J ends, which lost 6 bases and 3 bases, there was a span of 15 bases. The CDR3 bases are TGTGCCAGCAGTTCTCCTCGATTGCTCTACGAGCAGTACTTC. Protein: CASSSPRLLYEQYF.

This chain uses TRBV7-3 with TRBJ2-5; TRBD2 might be the D (6 bases). CDR3 length: 15 residues. V was cut by 5 bases and J by 7 bases, with 20 bases left in between. Germline V lookup: CDR1 SGHTA, CDR2 FQGTGA. Here the CDR3 reads CASSPITSPPGTQYF. Here the CDR3 DNA reads TGTGCCAGCAGCCCCATTACTAGCCCCCCTGGGACCCAGTACTTC.

The chain is built from TRBV5-4 and TRBJ1-1; 7 bases line up with TRBD1. The J segment lost 6 bases and the V segment lost 4 bases, leaving 12 bases of the junction unmatched. CDR3 length equals 15 residues. Per germline, CDR1 SGHNT and CDR2 YYREEE (reference sequence). The CDR3 loop is CASSPGTARKAEAFF. The CDR3 DNA is TGTGCCAGCAGCCCTGGGACAGCAAGAAAAGCTGAAGCTTTCTTT.

The V call is TRBV5-1, the J call TRBJ2-5, with a weak D call TRBD2 (6 bases). The length of the CDR3 is 15 residues. The V and J ends lost 0 bases and 3 bases respectively, with 12 bases between them. Germline assignment: CDR1 SGHRS and CDR2 YFSETQ. As DNA, the CDR3 is TGCGCCAGCAGCTTGGAACCCAGGGAGGAAGAGACCCAGTACTTC. This translates into CASSLEPREEETQYF.

The V gene is TRBV5-4, the J gene TRBJ2-5, with D possibly being TRBD2 (6 bases). TRBJ2-7 matches the DNA end more closely, so the J call is doubtful. The CDR3 spans 15 residues. Per germline, CDR1 SGHNT and CDR2 YYREEE (reference sequence). The CDR3 DNA reads as TGTGCCAGCAGCAAAGCCGGGACTGCTTCTTACGAGCAGTACTTC. It translates to CASSKAGTASYEQYF.

The gene calls are TRBV6-1 and TRBJ1-1; D gene unclear. The CDR3 extends over 12 amino acids. Germline CDR1 reads MNHNS; CDR2 reads SASEGT. Trimming stripped 7 bases from V and 3 bases from J, with 9 bases between. The CDR3 here is CASTRRDTEAFF. In DNA form, the CDR3 reads TGTGCCAGCACTCGACGTGACACTGAAGCTTTCTTT.

This clone occurred a few times. J is TRBJ1-5 and V is TRBV5-6; tentatively, D is TRBD1 (6 bases). The germline CDR1 and CDR2 sequences are SGHDT and YYEEEE. CDR3 length: 15 amino acids. V lost 3 bases to trimming and J lost 1 base, with 11 bases between them. CDR3 DNA: TGTGCCAGCAGCTGGGGGCAGGGGAGCAATCAGCCCCAGCATTTT. Amino acids: CASSWGQGSNQPQHF.

V gene TRBV4-1 combines with J gene TRBJ2-7, with 7 bases matching TRBD2. The CDR3 has 19 amino acids. CDR1 and CDR2 from the germline V gene are MGHRA and YSYEKL. Unmatched junction bases numbered 16, after V lost 0 bases and J lost 2 bases. The CDR3 here is CASSQDLQLTLAATYEQYF. CDR3 coding DNA: TGCGCCAGCAGCCAAGACCTCCAATTAACGCTAGCGGCTACCTACGAGCAGTACTTC.

The CDR3 sequence is CASSELTSGGQADTQYF. In nucleotides, the CDR3 is TGTGCCAGCAGTGAATTGACTAGCGGGGGTCAGGCGGATACGCAGTATTTT. V gene TRBV2 combines with J gene TRBJ2-3; 12 bases map to TRBD2. Germline-derived CDR1 and CDR2 are SNHLY and FYNNEI. V shed 2 bases and J 6 bases; nucleotides not matched to a gene: 9. This CDR3 spans 17 amino acids.

The chain recombines TRBV5-4 with TRBJ2-5, with TRBD1 matching 7 bases. The CDR3 contains 16 residues. V gave up 4 bases and J gave up 2 bases; unmatched junction bases: 11. Germline V gives CDR1 SGHNT, CDR2 YYREEE (reference sequence). The CDR3 loop is CASSPGRGLGQETQYF. The CDR3 nucleotides are TGTGCCAGCAGCCCTGGAAGGGGGCTCGGACAAGAGACCCAGTACTTC.